This passage covers 15 T cell receptor beta chains from one sample sequenced in a study of PD-1 blockade in mismatch repair-deficient tumors. TCRdb keeps only in-frame clones here, not all; method: immunoSEQ multiplex PCR. The sample shows roughly 70,000 clones, 70% to 85% of them seen only once. The sequencing used peripheral blood, collected 2 weeks after starting pembrolizumab. The receptors stem from an adult with mismatch repair-deficient cancer.

The CDR3 region is CARSSSGESYEQYF. In nucleotides, the CDR3 is TGTGCCAGAAGCTCTTCAGGGGAGAGCTACGAGCAGTACTTC. The chain is built from TRBV5-3 and TRBJ2-7, with D tentatively TRBD1 (6 bases). TRBV5-3 is placed among ORFs of uncertain function. Trimming stripped 3 bases from V and 3 bases from J, with 13 bases between. This CDR3 comprises 14 residues.

The chain employs TRBV5-1 and TRBJ2-1; 9 bases align to TRBD2. The junction had 11 bases not matched to a gene; V was cut back by 4 bases and J by 9 bases. Per germline, CDR1 SGHRS and CDR2 YFSETQ. This CDR3 is built from 15 residues. Here the CDR3 reads CASSPSGGRGFEQFF. DNA of the CDR3: TGCGCCAGCAGCCCTTCGGGCGGGAGGGGTTTTGAGCAGTTCTTC.

The chain carries TRBV7-8 and TRBJ2-7; D is perhaps TRBD1 (6 bases). The germline CDR1 and CDR2 sequences are SGHVS and FQNEAQ. V shed 6 bases and J shed 1 base, with 16 bases lying between them. This CDR3 contains 15 residues. The CDR3: CASRRTGLTSYEQYF. In DNA, the CDR3 is TGTGCCAGCAGACGTACAGGGCTTACTTCCTACGAGCAGTACTTC. The full variable domain, its missing parts supplied by reference TRBV7-8 and TRBJ2-7, is GAGVSQSPRYKVAKRGQDVALRCDPISGHVSLFWYQQALGQGPEFLTYFQNEAQLDKSGLPSDRFFAERPEGSVSTLKIQRTQQEDSAVYLCASRRTGLTSYEQYFGPGTRLTVT.

The chain combines TRBV5-4 with TRBJ2-2; D not certain. V was clipped by 0 bases and J by 1 base, with 4 bases between them. The CDR3 is 14 residues long. Per germline, CDR1 SGHNT and CDR2 YYREEE (reference sequence). CDR3 nucleotides: TGTGCCAGCAGCTTGGTCATGAACACCGGGGAGCTGTTTTTT. Translating gives CASSLVMNTGELFF.

This clone was seen a few times. The chain uses TRBV2 and TRBJ1-4; D not certain. The CDR3 is made up of 12 amino acids. Trimming left V 8 bases short and J 10 bases short, with 14 bases between. Looked up from germline, CDR1 is SNHLY and CDR2 is FYNNEI. Here the CDR3 DNA reads TGTGCCAGCCTAGGTATTACCGCAAAACTGTTTTTT. Translating gives CASLGITAKLFF. The full variable domain, with the rest looked up from reference TRBV2 and TRBJ1-4, is EPEVTQTPSHQVTQMGQEVILRCVPISNHLYFYWYRQILGQKVEFLVSFYNNEISEKSEIFDDQFSVERPDGSNFTLKIRSTKLEDSAMYFCASLGITAKLFFGSGTQLSVL.

This chain links TRBV18 with TRBJ1-2; a possible D gene is TRBD1 (5 bases). The germline V gene has CDR1 KGHSH and CDR2 LQKENI. Trimming took 1 base from V and 2 from J, leaving 5 bases between them. This CDR3 spans 13 amino acids. The CDR3 reads CASSPRDNYGYTF. CDR3 DNA: TGTGCCAGCTCACCACGGGACAACTATGGCTACACCTTC.

The chain carries TRBV6-6 and TRBJ1-5, with 7 bases matching TRBD1. This CDR3 spans 13 amino acids. Losses at the gene ends were 5 bases for V and 6 bases for J; bases not matched to a gene: 4. CDR1 and CDR2 (germline): MNHNY, SVGAGI (reference sequence). The CDR3, as DNA: TGTGCCAGCAGTCGTCAGGGGGGTCAGCCCCAGCATTTT. Amino acids: CASSRQGGQPQHF.

V gene TRBV10-3 combines with J gene TRBJ2-1, with 7 bases identical to TRBD1. V lost 4 bases and J lost 2; bases outside the gene matches: 5. The CDR3 spans 15 residues. Germline V gene data show CDR1 as ENHRY and CDR2 as SYGVKD. The CDR3 region is CAISAGTDPYNEQFF. CDR3 sequence (DNA): TGTGCCATCAGTGCCGGGACAGACCCCTACAATGAGCAGTTCTTC.

The rearrangement joins TRBV27 to TRBJ1-1, with TRBD1 as a possible D gene (6 bases). The CDR3 has 13 amino acids. V was pared by 4 bases and J by 4 bases, with 10 bases between. Per the germline V gene, CDR1 is MNHEY and CDR2 is SMNVEV (reference sequence). The CDR3 sequence is CASSWGAGTEAFF. The DNA for the CDR3 is TGTGCCAGCAGTTGGGGGGCCGGCACTGAAGCTTTCTTT.

The rearrangement joins TRBV15 to TRBJ2-5; 9 bases agree with TRBD1. The CDR3 runs 23 residues. Germline V gene sequence: CDR1 LNHNV, CDR2 YYDKDF (reference sequence). V lost 0 bases to trimming and J lost 3 bases; unmatched junction nucleotides: 26. CDR3 protein: CATSRDGGQGGFSSFNIKETQYF. CDR3 DNA: TGTGCCACCAGCAGAGATGGGGGACAGGGAGGGTTCTCCAGCTTCAATATTAAAGAGACCCAGTACTTC. Supplemented by reference TRBV15 and TRBJ2-5, the full variable domain reads DAMVIQNPRYQVTQFGKPVTLSCSQTLNHNVMYWYQQKSSQAPKLLFHYYDKDFNNEADTPDNFQSRRPNTSFCFLDIRSPGLGDTAMYLCATSRDGGQGGFSSFNIKETQYFGPGTRLLVL.

The V call is TRBV7-6, the J call TRBJ2-1; 12 nucleotides match TRBD2. CDR3 length: 16 amino acids. The junction had 8 bases not matched to a gene; V was cut back by 4 bases and J by 7 bases. Germline V gene sequence: CDR1 SGHVS, CDR2 FNYEAQ. Here the CDR3 DNA reads TGTGCCAGCAGCTCTAGACTAGCGGGAGAGGGAAATGAGCAGTTCTTC. Protein sequence: CASSSRLAGEGNEQFF.

A few counts support this clone. The chain employs TRBV19 and TRBJ1-2, with a weak D call TRBD1 (5 bases). The length of the CDR3 is 11 residues. Germline V lookup: CDR1 LNHDA, CDR2 SQIVND (reference sequence). V was cut by 0 bases and J by 10 bases, with 6 bases left in between. This CDR3 is CASSIDRVYTF. For the CDR3, the DNA is TGTGCCAGTAGTATAGACAGGGTCTACACCTTC.

This clone was recorded once. This chain links TRBV15 with TRBJ2-4, with D maybe TRBD2 (6 bases). This CDR3 comprises 15 residues. The V gene lost 0 bases and the J gene lost 6 bases, with 12 bases spanning the gap. CDR1 is LNHNV, CDR2 YYDKDF, per germline (reference sequence). CDR3 nucleotide sequence: TGTGCCACCAGCAGAGATGCCGGGAGTGGAAACATTCAGTACTTC. It encodes CATSRDAGSGNIQYF.

V and J are TRBV4-2 and TRBJ2-2, with a possible D match to TRBD2 (7 bases). Trimming stripped 11 bases from V and 4 bases from J, with 17 bases between. Germline loops: CDR1 LGHNA, CDR2 YNFKEQ. The CDR3 spans 14 residues. For the CDR3, the DNA is TGTGCCTCCCTGGGAGGGGGTAGCACCGGGGAGCTGTTTTTT. It encodes CASLGGGSTGELFF.

About this clone: Different DNA sequences within this sample yield the same CDR3. J is TRBJ2-7 and V is TRBV7-3, with 9 bases fitting TRBD2. V shed 0 bases, J shed 4 bases, and the junction held 1 base outside the gene matches. The CDR3 spans 14 residues. Germline values: CDR1 SGHTA, CDR2 FQGTGA. The CDR3 bases are TGTGCCAGCAGCTTAACTAGCGGGAGTTACGAGCAGTACTTC. It encodes CASSLTSGSYEQYF.